Listed below are T cell receptor beta chains from one sample, sequenced in a study of blood T cell repertoires in COVID-19. Sequencing was performed with immunoSEQ multiplex PCR; in TCRdb, only in-frame clones are kept and a portion is missing. The top ten hold about 15% of the sample, which has about 99,000 clones, around 86% seen once. Sequencing used peripheral blood. The origin of the receptors is a man aged 50 or older with acute or convalescent COVID-19. The CDR3 runs from the conserved cysteine through the conserved F or W. D genes are given only for firm matches. The size field is filled for only some rows; it gives once, few, many or a size class.

D gene: -
clone size: once
V gene: TRBV2
J gene: TRBJ2-1
CDR3 protein: CASRSTNNYNEQFF
CDR3 DNA: TGTGCCAGCAGATCGACTAACAATTACAATGAGCAGTTCTTC

D gene: TRBD2
clone size: -
V gene: TRBV5-1
J gene: TRBJ2-5
CDR3 protein: CASSTSSGIGETQYF
CDR3 DNA: TGCGCCAGCAGCACAAGTAGCGGGATTGGCGAGACCCAGTACTTC

D gene: TRBD2
clone size: -
V gene: TRBV4-1
J gene: TRBJ2-7
CDR3 protein: CASGRTSGNVEQYF
CDR3 DNA: TGCGCCAGCGGAAGGACTAGCGGGAACGTCGAGCAGTACTTC

D gene: -
clone size: -
V gene: TRBV10-2
J gene: TRBJ2-1
CDR3 protein: CASSESGGWNEQFF
CDR3 DNA: TGCGCCAGCAGTGAGTCGGGGGGTTGGAATGAGCAGTTCTTC

D gene: TRBD1
clone size: -
V gene: TRBV12-3/TRBV12-4
J gene: TRBJ1-2
CDR3 protein: CASGQGYGYTF
CDR3 DNA: TGTGCCAGCGGACAGGGCTATGGCTACACCTTC

D gene: -
clone size: once
V gene: TRBV5-4
J gene: TRBJ2-5
CDR3 protein: CASSLSQQETQYF
CDR3 DNA: TGTGCCAGCAGCTTGAGTCAGCAAGAGACCCAGTACTTC

D gene: TRBD2
clone size: -
V gene: TRBV4-1
J gene: TRBJ2-7
CDR3 protein: CASSYSLAGGSYEQYF
CDR3 DNA: TGCGCCAGCAGCTATAGCCTAGCGGGAGGGTCCTACGAGCAGTACTTC

D gene: -
clone size: -
V gene: TRBV3-1/TRBV3-2
J gene: TRBJ2-1
CDR3 protein: CASGDLNQFF
CDR3 DNA: TGTGCCAGCGGGGACTTGAATCAGTTCTTC

D gene: -
clone size: -
V gene: TRBV9
J gene: TRBJ2-7
CDR3 protein: CASSVGDLFLGGEQYF
CDR3 DNA: TGTGCCAGCAGCGTTGGGGACCTTTTCTTAGGGGGCGAGCAGTACTTC

D gene: TRBD2
clone size: -
V gene: TRBV19
J gene: TRBJ2-7
CDR3 protein: CASSAGTSGYEQYF
CDR3 DNA: TGTGCCAGTAGCGCCGGGACTAGCGGTTACGAGCAGTACTTC

D gene: -
clone size: -
V gene: TRBV5-4
J gene: TRBJ2-1
CDR3 protein: CASSLYQTRSSYNEQFF
CDR3 DNA: TGTGCCAGCAGCTTGTATCAAACTAGGAGCTCCTACAATGAGCAGTTCTTC

D gene: TRBD1
clone size: -
V gene: TRBV28
J gene: TRBJ1-2
CDR3 protein: CASSRDRGAYGYTF
CDR3 DNA: TGTGCCAGCAGCCGGGACAGGGGGGCATATGGCTACACCTTC

D gene: -
clone size: -
V gene: TRBV5-1
J gene: TRBJ2-2
CDR3 protein: CASSLNSANTGELFF
CDR3 DNA: TGCGCCAGCAGCTTGAACTCCGCGAACACCGGGGAGCTGTTTTTT

D gene: -
clone size: once
V gene: TRBV29-1
J gene: TRBJ1-2
CDR3 protein: CSVEDRGSDGYTF
CDR3 DNA: TGCAGCGTTGAAGACCGGGGGAGCGATGGCTACACCTTC

D gene: -
clone size: -
V gene: TRBV11-2
J gene: TRBJ2-7
CDR3 protein: CASSGGQYEQYF
CDR3 DNA: TGTGCCAGCAGCGGTGGACAGTACGAGCAGTACTTC

D gene: TRBD2
clone size: -
V gene: TRBV18
J gene: TRBJ2-3
CDR3 protein: CASSPPRLAGLTDTQYF
CDR3 DNA: TGTGCCAGCTCACCACCAAGACTAGCGGGTCTCACAGATACGCAGTATTTT

D gene: -
clone size: -
V gene: TRBV28
J gene: TRBJ2-3
CDR3 protein: CASIDYTDTQYF
CDR3 DNA: TGTGCCAGCATAGACTACACAGATACGCAGTATTTT

D gene: TRBD2
clone size: -
V gene: TRBV6-4
J gene: TRBJ2-3
CDR3 protein: CASSDSGLASTDTQYF
CDR3 DNA: TGTGCCAGCAGTGACTCCGGACTAGCGTCAACAGATACGCAGTATTTT

D gene: TRBD1
clone size: -
V gene: TRBV6-5
J gene: TRBJ2-7
CDR3 protein: CASRGGQGSEQYF
CDR3 DNA: TGTGCCAGCAGGGGGGGACAGGGAAGCGAGCAGTACTTC

D gene: -
clone size: -
V gene: TRBV28
J gene: TRBJ1-5
CDR3 protein: CASSPDLGVGQPQHF
CDR3 DNA: TGTGCCAGCAGCCCTGACCTAGGGGTTGGGCAGCCCCAGCATTTT

D gene: -
clone size: -
V gene: TRBV7-9
J gene: TRBJ1-5
CDR3 protein: CASSLEGGNQPQHF
CDR3 DNA: TGTGCCAGCAGCTTAGAGGGCGGGAATCAGCCCCAGCATTTT

D gene: -
clone size: few
V gene: TRBV12-1
J gene: TRBJ1-5
CDR3 protein: CATLLAPQHF
CDR3 DNA: TGTGCCACCCTCTTGGCGCCCCAGCATTTT

D gene: -
clone size: -
V gene: TRBV10-3
J gene: TRBJ2-1
CDR3 protein: CAISEPTLRLGSYNEQFF
CDR3 DNA: TGTGCCATCAGTGAGCCCACCCTACGACTAGGGTCCTACAATGAGCAGTTCTTC

D gene: -
clone size: -
V gene: TRBV12-3/TRBV12-4
J gene: TRBJ2-2
CDR3 protein: CASTDTGELFF
CDR3 DNA: TGTGCCAGCACAGACACCGGGGAGCTGTTTTTT

D gene: -
clone size: -
V gene: TRBV12-3/TRBV12-4
J gene: TRBJ1-5
CDR3 protein: CASSPSLRPQHF
CDR3 DNA: TGTGCCAGCAGTCCCTCGTTGCGGCCCCAGCATTTT

D gene: TRBD2
clone size: -
V gene: TRBV11-2
J gene: TRBJ2-5
CDR3 protein: CASSLTGRLARRETQYF
CDR3 DNA: TGTGCCAGCAGCTTAACGGGCCGACTAGCGCGAAGAGAGACCCAGTACTTC

D gene: TRBD2
clone size: -
V gene: TRBV3-1/TRBV3-2
J gene: TRBJ2-7
CDR3 protein: CASSQERTSGRGEQYF
CDR3 DNA: TGTGCCAGCAGCCAAGAGCGGACTAGCGGGAGAGGTGAGCAGTACTTC

D gene: -
clone size: -
V gene: TRBV18
J gene: TRBJ2-3
CDR3 protein: CASSEPGNTDTQYF
CDR3 DNA: TGTGCCAGCTCGGAGCCCGGCAACACAGATACGCAGTATTTT

D gene: TRBD1
clone size: -
V gene: TRBV24-1
J gene: TRBJ1-2
CDR3 protein: CATSEPGTDYGYTF
CDR3 DNA: TGTGCCACCAGTGAACCCGGGACAGATTATGGCTACACCTTC

D gene: -
clone size: -
V gene: TRBV5-1
J gene: TRBJ2-2
CDR3 protein: CASSFTVPPGTGELFF
CDR3 DNA: TGCGCCAGCAGCTTTACTGTCCCCCCGGGCACCGGGGAGCTGTTTTTT

D gene: TRBD2
clone size: -
V gene: TRBV5-1
J gene: TRBJ2-5
CDR3 protein: CASSLSHGLAGETQYF
CDR3 DNA: TGCGCCAGCAGCTTGTCACATGGACTAGCGGGAGAGACCCAGTACTTC

D gene: TRBD1
clone size: -
V gene: TRBV3-1/TRBV3-2
J gene: TRBJ2-2
CDR3 protein: CASSRDRAVGELFF
CDR3 DNA: TGTGCCAGCAGCCGGGACAGGGCTGTCGGGGAGCTGTTTTTT

D gene: -
clone size: -
V gene: TRBV24-1
J gene: TRBJ2-3
CDR3 protein: CATSDLGGTTDTQYF
CDR3 DNA: TGTGCCACCAGTGATTTGGGCGGGACCACAGATACGCAGTATTTT

D gene: -
clone size: -
V gene: TRBV25-1
J gene: TRBJ2-7
CDR3 protein: CASSEGLTSSYEQYF
CDR3 DNA: TGTGCCAGCAGTGAAGGGCTCACGAGCTCCTACGAGCAGTACTTC

D gene: TRBD2
clone size: -
V gene: TRBV19
J gene: TRBJ2-7
CDR3 protein: CASMRGRSNEQYF
CDR3 DNA: TGTGCCAGTATGCGCGGGAGGTCCAACGAGCAGTACTTC

D gene: -
clone size: -
V gene: TRBV4-1
J gene: TRBJ2-2
CDR3 protein: CASSQVSGARRELFF
CDR3 DNA: TGCGCCAGCAGCCAAGTTAGTGGGGCCCGCCGGGAGCTGTTTTTT

D gene: TRBD1
clone size: -
V gene: TRBV3-1/TRBV3-2
J gene: TRBJ1-2
CDR3 protein: CASSLGTGGRYGYTF
CDR3 DNA: TGTGCCAGCAGCCTCGGGACAGGGGGCAGGTATGGCTACACCTTC

D gene: TRBD2
clone size: -
V gene: TRBV15
J gene: TRBJ2-5
CDR3 protein: CATSRMAGGQTETQYF
CDR3 DNA: TGTGCCACCAGCAGGATGGCGGGAGGCCAGACAGAGACCCAGTACTTC

D gene: TRBD2
clone size: -
V gene: TRBV2
J gene: TRBJ2-7
CDR3 protein: CASSDTSGRAAEQYF
CDR3 DNA: TGTGCCAGCAGTGATACTAGCGGGAGGGCCGCCGAGCAGTACTTC

D gene: -
clone size: -
V gene: TRBV5-5
J gene: TRBJ1-4
CDR3 protein: CASNGGQAEKLFF
CDR3 DNA: TGTGCCAGCAATGGGGGCCAGGCTGAAAAACTGTTTTTT

D gene: -
clone size: -
V gene: TRBV5-1
J gene: TRBJ1-1
CDR3 protein: CASSLAGMNTEAFF
CDR3 DNA: TGCGCCAGCAGCTTGGCAGGGATGAACACTGAAGCTTTCTTT

D gene: TRBD1
clone size: -
V gene: TRBV19
J gene: TRBJ2-6
CDR3 protein: CAGGASSGANVLTF
CDR3 DNA: TGTGCAGGGGGCGCGTCGTCTGGGGCCAACGTCCTGACTTTC

D gene: -
clone size: -
V gene: TRBV19
J gene: TRBJ1-5
CDR3 protein: CASRGGVNQPQHF
CDR3 DNA: TGTGCCAGTAGGGGAGGGGTAAATCAGCCCCAGCATTTT

D gene: TRBD1
clone size: -
V gene: TRBV7-2
J gene: TRBJ1-3
CDR3 protein: CASSFTGVRDTIYF
CDR3 DNA: TGTGCCAGCAGTTTCACAGGGGTCAGGGACACCATATATTTT

D gene: TRBD2
clone size: -
V gene: TRBV18
J gene: TRBJ2-7
CDR3 protein: CASSPTSGSPYEQYF
CDR3 DNA: TGTGCCAGCTCACCAACTAGCGGGAGTCCCTACGAGCAGTACTTC

D gene: -
clone size: once
V gene: TRBV27
J gene: TRBJ1-1
CDR3 protein: CASSSPSGNTEAFF
CDR3 DNA: TGTGCCAGCAGTTCCCCTTCGGGGAACACTGAAGCTTTCTTT

D gene: -
clone size: -
V gene: TRBV28
J gene: TRBJ2-7
CDR3 protein: CASSLPGEVEQYF
CDR3 DNA: TGTGCCAGCAGTTTACCGGGAGAGGTCGAGCAGTACTTC

D gene: -
clone size: once
V gene: TRBV5-6
J gene: TRBJ2-2
CDR3 protein: CASRQATGELFF
CDR3 DNA: TGTGCCAGCAGACAGGCCACCGGGGAGCTGTTTTTT

D gene: -
clone size: -
V gene: TRBV6-2/TRBV6-3
J gene: TRBJ1-1
CDR3 protein: CASSYGARVKTEAFF
CDR3 DNA: TGTGCCAGCAGTTACGGGGCCAGGGTAAAGACTGAAGCTTTCTTT

D gene: -
clone size: -
V gene: TRBV5-1
J gene: TRBJ2-7
CDR3 protein: CASSLGTPNEQYF
CDR3 DNA: TGCGCCAGCAGCCTAGGGACTCCAAACGAGCAGTACTTC

D gene: TRBD1
clone size: -
V gene: TRBV5-1
J gene: TRBJ2-1
CDR3 protein: CASRLSMGQGAINEQFF
CDR3 DNA: TGCGCCAGCAGACTAAGTATGGGACAGGGGGCGATAAATGAGCAGTTCTTC

D gene: -
clone size: -
V gene: TRBV5-4
J gene: TRBJ1-6
CDR3 protein: CASSPGQPFNSPLHF
CDR3 DNA: TGTGCCAGCAGCCCAGGACAGCCCTTTAATTCACCCCTCCACTTT

D gene: -
clone size: -
V gene: TRBV7-2
J gene: TRBJ2-1
CDR3 protein: CASREGGSSRYNEQFF
CDR3 DNA: TGTGCCAGCAGGGAAGGTGGTAGTAGCAGATACAATGAGCAGTTCTTC

D gene: TRBD1
clone size: -
V gene: TRBV18
J gene: TRBJ2-7
CDR3 protein: CASSLNRGSSYEQYF
CDR3 DNA: TGTGCCAGCTCACTCAACAGGGGGAGCTCCTACGAGCAGTACTTC

D gene: -
clone size: -
V gene: TRBV20-1
J gene: TRBJ2-7
CDR3 protein: CSARLVHEQYF
CDR3 DNA: TGCAGTGCTCGACTAGTCCACGAGCAGTACTTC

D gene: -
clone size: -
V gene: TRBV30
J gene: TRBJ2-7
CDR3 protein: CAWSPGVGNEQYF
CDR3 DNA: TGTGCCTGGAGTCCCGGGGTCGGGAACGAGCAGTACTTC